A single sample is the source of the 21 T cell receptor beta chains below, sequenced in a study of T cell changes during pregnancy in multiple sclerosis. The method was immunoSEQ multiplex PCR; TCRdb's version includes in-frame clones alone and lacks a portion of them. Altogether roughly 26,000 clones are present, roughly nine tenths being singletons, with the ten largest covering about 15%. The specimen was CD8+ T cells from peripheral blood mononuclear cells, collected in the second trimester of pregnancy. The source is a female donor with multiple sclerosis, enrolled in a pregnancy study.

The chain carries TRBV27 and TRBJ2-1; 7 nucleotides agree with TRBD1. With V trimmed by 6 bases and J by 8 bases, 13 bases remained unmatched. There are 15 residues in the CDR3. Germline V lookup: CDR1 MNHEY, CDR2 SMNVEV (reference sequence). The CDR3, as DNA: TGTGCCAGCAGCCTGCTAGGACAGGTTATCTATGAGCAGTTCTTC. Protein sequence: CASSLLGQVIYEQFF.

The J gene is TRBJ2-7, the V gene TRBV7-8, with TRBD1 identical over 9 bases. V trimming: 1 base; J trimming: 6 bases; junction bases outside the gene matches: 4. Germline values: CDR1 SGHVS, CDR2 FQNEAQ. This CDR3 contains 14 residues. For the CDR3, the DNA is TGTGCCAGCAGCTTAGTGGGACAGGGACCCGAGCAGTACTTC. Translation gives CASSLVGQGPEQYF.

CDR3 in amino acids: CASRETGGASYGYTF. The CDR3 DNA is TGTGCCAGCAGGGAAACAGGGGGCGCGTCCTATGGCTACACCTTC. The genes are TRBV7-9 and TRBJ1-2, with 9 bases that match TRBD1. V shed 6 bases, J shed 4 bases, and the junction held 9 bases outside the gene matches. The CDR3 totals 15 residues. From germline, CDR1 is SEHNR and CDR2 FQNEAQ (reference sequence).

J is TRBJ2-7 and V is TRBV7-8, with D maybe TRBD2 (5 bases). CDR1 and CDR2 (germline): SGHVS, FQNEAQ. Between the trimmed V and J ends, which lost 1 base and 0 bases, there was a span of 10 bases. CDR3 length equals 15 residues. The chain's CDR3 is CASSLEGGSSYEQYF. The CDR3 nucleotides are TGTGCCAGCAGCTTAGAAGGAGGAAGCTCCTACGAGCAGTACTTC.

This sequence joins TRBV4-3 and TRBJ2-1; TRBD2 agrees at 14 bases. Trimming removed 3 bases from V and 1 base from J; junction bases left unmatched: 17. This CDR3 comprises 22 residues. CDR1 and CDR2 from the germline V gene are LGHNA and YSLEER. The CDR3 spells CASSQGVVRLAGGPPSYNEQFF. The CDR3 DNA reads TGCGCCAGCAGCCAGGGGGTGGTCCGACTAGCGGGAGGGCCCCCTTCCTACAATGAGCAGTTCTTC.

In nucleotides, the CDR3 is TGTGCCACCAGCAGAGGAGACTCGGCGGGACAACTGTTTTTT. This codes for CATSRGDSAGQLFF. V is TRBV15 and J is TRBJ1-4; D is perhaps TRBD1 (5 bases). The germline gives CDR1 LNHNV, CDR2 YYDKDF (reference sequence). V was cut by 1 base and J by 12 bases, with 15 bases left in between. This CDR3 comprises 14 residues.

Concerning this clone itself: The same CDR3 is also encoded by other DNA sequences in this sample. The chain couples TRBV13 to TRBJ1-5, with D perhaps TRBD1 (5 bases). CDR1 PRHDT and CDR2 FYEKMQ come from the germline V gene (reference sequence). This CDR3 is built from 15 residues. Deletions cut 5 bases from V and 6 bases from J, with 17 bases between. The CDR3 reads CASSLSGQGGQPQHF. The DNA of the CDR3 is TGTGCCAGCAGCCTTTCCGGACAAGGCGGTCAGCCCCAGCATTTT.

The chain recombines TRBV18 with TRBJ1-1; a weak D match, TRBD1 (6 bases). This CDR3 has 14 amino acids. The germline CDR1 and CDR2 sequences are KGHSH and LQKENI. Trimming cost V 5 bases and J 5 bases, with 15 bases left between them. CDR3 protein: CASSTLNRETEAFF. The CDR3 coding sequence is TGTGCCAGCTCAACACTGAACAGGGAAACTGAAGCTTTCTTT.

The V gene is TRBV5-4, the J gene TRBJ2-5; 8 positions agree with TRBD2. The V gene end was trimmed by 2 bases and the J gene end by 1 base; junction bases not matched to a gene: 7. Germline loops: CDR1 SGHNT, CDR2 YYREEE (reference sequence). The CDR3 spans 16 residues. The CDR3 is CASSFFAGGSQETQYF. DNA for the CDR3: TGTGCCAGCAGCTTCTTCGCGGGAGGCTCCCAAGAGACCCAGTACTTC.

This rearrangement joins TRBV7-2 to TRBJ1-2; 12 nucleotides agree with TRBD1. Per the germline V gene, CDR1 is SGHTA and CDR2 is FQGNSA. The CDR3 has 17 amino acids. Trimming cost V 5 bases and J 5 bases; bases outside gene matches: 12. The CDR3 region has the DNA TGTGCCAGCAGCCCTTCGGGACAGGGGGCGCTCGGGTATGGCTACACCTTC. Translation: CASSPSGQGALGYGYTF.

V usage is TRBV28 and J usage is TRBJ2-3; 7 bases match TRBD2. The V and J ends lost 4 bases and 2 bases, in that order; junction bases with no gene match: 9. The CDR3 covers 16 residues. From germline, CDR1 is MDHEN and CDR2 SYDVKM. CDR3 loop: CASSSTSKGHTDTQYF. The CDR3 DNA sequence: TGTGCCAGCAGTTCGACTAGCAAGGGCCACACAGATACGCAGTATTTT. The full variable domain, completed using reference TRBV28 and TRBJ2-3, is DVKVTQSSRYLVKRTGEKVFLECVQDMDHENMFWYRQDPGLGLRLIYFSYDVKMKEKGDIPEGYSVSREKKERFSLILESASTNQTSMYLCASSSTSKGHTDTQYFGPGTRLTVL.

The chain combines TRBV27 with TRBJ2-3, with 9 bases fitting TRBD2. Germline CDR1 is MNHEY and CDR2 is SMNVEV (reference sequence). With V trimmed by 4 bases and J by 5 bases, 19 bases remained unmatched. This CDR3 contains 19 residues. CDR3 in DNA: TGTGCCAGCAGTTCCAAACCCCCGGGTTTTGCGGGAGGGGGAGATACGCAGTATTTT. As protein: CASSSKPPGFAGGGDTQYF.

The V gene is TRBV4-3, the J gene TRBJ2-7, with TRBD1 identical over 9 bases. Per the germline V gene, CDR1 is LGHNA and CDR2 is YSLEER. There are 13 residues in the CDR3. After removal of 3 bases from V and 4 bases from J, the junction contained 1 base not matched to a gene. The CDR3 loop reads CASSQDRGYEQYF. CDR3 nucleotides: TGCGCCAGCAGCCAGGACAGGGGATACGAGCAGTACTTC.

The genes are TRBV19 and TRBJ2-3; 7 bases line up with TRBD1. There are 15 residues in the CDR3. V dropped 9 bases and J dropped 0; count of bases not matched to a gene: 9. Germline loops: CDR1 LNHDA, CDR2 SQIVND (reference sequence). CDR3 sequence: CASKTGTASTDTQYF. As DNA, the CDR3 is TGTGCCAGCAAAACCGGGACAGCTAGCACAGATACGCAGTATTTT.

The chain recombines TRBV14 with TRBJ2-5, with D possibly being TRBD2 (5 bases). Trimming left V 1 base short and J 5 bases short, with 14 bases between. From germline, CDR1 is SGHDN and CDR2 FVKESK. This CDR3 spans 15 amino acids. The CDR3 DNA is TGTGCCAGCAGCCAAGTATGGGGAGCTGGGGAGACCCAGTACTTC. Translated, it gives CASSQVWGAGETQYF.

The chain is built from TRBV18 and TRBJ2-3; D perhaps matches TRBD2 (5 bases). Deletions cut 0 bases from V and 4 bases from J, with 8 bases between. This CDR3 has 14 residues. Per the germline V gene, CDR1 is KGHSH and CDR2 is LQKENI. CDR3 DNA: TGTGCCAGCTCACCACCGAGAGGGCCAGATACGCAGTATTTT. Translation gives CASSPPRGPDTQYF.

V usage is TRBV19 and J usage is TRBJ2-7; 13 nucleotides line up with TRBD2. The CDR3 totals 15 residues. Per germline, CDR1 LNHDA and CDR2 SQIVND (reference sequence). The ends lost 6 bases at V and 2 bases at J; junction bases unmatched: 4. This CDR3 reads CASSPGLAGAYEQYF. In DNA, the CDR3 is TGTGCCAGTAGCCCAGGACTAGCGGGAGCCTACGAGCAGTACTTC.

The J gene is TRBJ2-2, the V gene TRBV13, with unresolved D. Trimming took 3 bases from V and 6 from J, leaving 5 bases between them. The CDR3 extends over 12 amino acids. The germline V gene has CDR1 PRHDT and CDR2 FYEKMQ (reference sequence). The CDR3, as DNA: TGTGCCAGCAGCTTGGCTGCCGGGGAGCTGTTTTTT. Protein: CASSLAAGELFF.

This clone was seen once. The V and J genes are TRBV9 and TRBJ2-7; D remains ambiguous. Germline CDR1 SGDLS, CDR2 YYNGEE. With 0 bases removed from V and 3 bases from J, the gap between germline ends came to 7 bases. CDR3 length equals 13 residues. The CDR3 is CASSVDQYYEQYF. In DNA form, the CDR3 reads TGTGCCAGCAGCGTAGACCAGTACTACGAGCAGTACTTC.

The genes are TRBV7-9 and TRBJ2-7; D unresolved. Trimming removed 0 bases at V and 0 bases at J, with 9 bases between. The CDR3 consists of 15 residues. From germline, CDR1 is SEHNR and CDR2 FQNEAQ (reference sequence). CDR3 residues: CASSLARAVSYEQYF. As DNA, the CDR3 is TGTGCCAGCAGCTTAGCTCGTGCAGTCTCCTACGAGCAGTACTTC.

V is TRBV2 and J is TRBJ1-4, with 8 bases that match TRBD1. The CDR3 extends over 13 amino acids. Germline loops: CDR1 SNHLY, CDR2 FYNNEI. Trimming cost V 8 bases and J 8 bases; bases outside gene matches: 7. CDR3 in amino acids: CASLGQGLEKLFF. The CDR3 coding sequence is TGTGCCAGCTTAGGACAGGGATTAGAAAAACTGTTTTTT.